This entry is about one T cell receptor beta chain. The antigen is not known. This record comes from a study of cytomegalovirus exposure and HLA in healthy donors. The PCR contained 60 Vbeta and 13 Jbeta primers. In the original processing: A later analysis tallied about 80 million unique TCR beta chains, 8.5 million to 11 million of them shared. TCRdb's copy holds only in-frame clones and misses some; the assay was immunoSEQ multiplex PCR. V, J and clone size are those of that table, while D and trimming were read from the DNA. The top ten clones hold roughly 7% of a sample with about 100,000 clones, about 75% of them seen once. The CDR3 loop spans 14 amino acids. V was trimmed by 0 bases and J by 5 bases, leaving 8 bases between them. Germline-derived CDR1 and CDR2 are SNHLY and FYNNEI. Study conclusions and caveats: A later analysis found that most CMV-associated TCR beta chains appeared HLA-restricted. A later analysis found common viral pathogens apparently linked to several of the most significant clusters. Previously analyzed data showed that most TCR beta V segments were productive at a frequency of about 87% or about 30%.

The chain has TRBV2 and TRBJ1-5; possible D gene TRBD1, 5 bases. The sequencing sample was made of PBMCs. This TCR was recovered from a man aged 40-55 years in good health and CMV-seropositive. The CDR3, as DNA: TGTGCCAGCAGTGAAGCAGGAGGGGATCAGCCCCAGCATTTT. Its protein product is CASSEAGGDQPQHF.